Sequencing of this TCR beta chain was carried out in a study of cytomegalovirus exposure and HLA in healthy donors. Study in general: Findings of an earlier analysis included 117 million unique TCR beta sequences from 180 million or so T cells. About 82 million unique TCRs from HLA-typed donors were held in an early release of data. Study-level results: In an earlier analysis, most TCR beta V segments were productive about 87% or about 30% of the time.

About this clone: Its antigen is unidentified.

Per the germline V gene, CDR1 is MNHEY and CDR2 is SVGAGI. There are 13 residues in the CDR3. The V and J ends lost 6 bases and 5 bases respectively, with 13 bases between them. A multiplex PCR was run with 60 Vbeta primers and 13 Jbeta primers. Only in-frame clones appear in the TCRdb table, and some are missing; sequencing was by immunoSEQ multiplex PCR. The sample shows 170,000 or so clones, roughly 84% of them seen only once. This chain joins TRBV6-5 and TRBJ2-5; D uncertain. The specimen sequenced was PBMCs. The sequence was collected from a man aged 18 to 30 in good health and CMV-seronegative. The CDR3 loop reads CASSHARVETQYF. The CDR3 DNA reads TGTGCCAGCAGCCACGCCCGGGTGGAGACCCAGTACTTC.